These T cell receptor beta chains were read from a single sample in a study of response to subunit inactivated influenza vaccine. MiXCR was run by TCRdb on the RT-PCR reads, yielding one entry per CDR3 protein. The sample contains about 540,000 distinct CDR3 sequences, roughly 23% of which appear only once. These records were also assigned to another study, of T cells expressing NK-cell markers.

The sequencing here drew on CD4+ T cells sorted from PBMCs, taken 11 to 12 days after vaccination. Receptors originate from a man aged 45-65 years who received an inactivated influenza vaccine. Each CDR3 is given without its conserved first and last residue. The D gene is left open where the match is weak.

V gene,CDR3 length,D gene,J gene,CDR3 protein
TRBV20-1,13,NA,TRBJ2-1,SARPTGTGYNEQF
TRBV7-9,15,NA,TRBJ2-1,ASSLRGGQSSYNEQF
TRBV30,13,NA,TRBJ2-7,AWSDRLVPTYEQY
TRBV2,10,NA,TRBJ2-5,ASSVSKETQY
TRBV30,13,TRBD1,TRBJ2-7,AWGGQGDSSYEQY
TRBV20-1,16,TRBD2,TRBJ2-1,SATGLAGGPSSYNEQF
TRBV11-2,12,NA,TRBJ2-6,ASSGRSGANVLT
TRBV7-2,15,TRBD1,TRBJ1-2,ASSLAPQGATNYGYT
TRBV11-2,16,TRBD1,TRBJ1-3,ASSLFPTGSSSGNTIY
TRBV6-2/TRBV6-3,11,NA,TRBJ1-5,ASSRDSNQPQH
TRBV5-1,16,NA,TRBJ1-6,ASSLAIGSHSYNSPLH
TRBV6-1,13,NA,TRBJ1-4,ASYEGGTPNEKLF
TRBV14,13,NA,TRBJ1-3,ASSLGRYPGNTIY
TRBV4-3,10,NA,TRBJ1-2,ASSQDFAGYT
TRBV5-1,14,TRBD2,TRBJ2-3,ASSPASGATADTQY
TRBV5-1,13,TRBD2,TRBJ2-7,ASSALTSGSGEQY
TRBV20-1,12,TRBD1,TRBJ1-5,SASDTGAYQPQH
TRBV3-1,10,NA,TRBJ2-5,ASSQARETQY
TRBV29-1,11,NA,TRBJ2-1,SALRGAYNEQF
TRBV6-1,14,NA,TRBJ2-3,ASSAAGGGPIDTQY
TRBV7-2,13,TRBD1,TRBJ1-2,ASSLGGQGGYGYT
TRBV5-5,12,TRBD1,TRBJ2-1,ASSNPGQRNEQF
TRBV27,13,TRBD1,TRBJ2-5,ASSSWTGVGETQY
TRBV10-3,11,NA,TRBJ2-5,AILGGIGETQY
TRBV3-1,11,NA,TRBJ2-7,ASSQGRTYEQY
TRBV12-3/TRBV12-4,13,NA,TRBJ2-7,ASSDNPPSSYEQY
TRBV6-1,13,NA,TRBJ1-2,ASRPLTLKIYGYT
TRBV20-1,13,NA,TRBJ2-5,SARPPGLYQETQY
TRBV5-5,13,TRBD1,TRBJ1-2,ASSLTGTGNYGYT
TRBV9,11,NA,TRBJ2-3,ASSVSQVDTQY
TRBV5-5,12,TRBD1,TRBJ1-1,ASSSTGQGVQAF
TRBV29-1,10,NA,TRBJ1-5,SVEGGWQPQH
TRBV2,12,NA,TRBJ1-4,ASSYYGAGGGLF